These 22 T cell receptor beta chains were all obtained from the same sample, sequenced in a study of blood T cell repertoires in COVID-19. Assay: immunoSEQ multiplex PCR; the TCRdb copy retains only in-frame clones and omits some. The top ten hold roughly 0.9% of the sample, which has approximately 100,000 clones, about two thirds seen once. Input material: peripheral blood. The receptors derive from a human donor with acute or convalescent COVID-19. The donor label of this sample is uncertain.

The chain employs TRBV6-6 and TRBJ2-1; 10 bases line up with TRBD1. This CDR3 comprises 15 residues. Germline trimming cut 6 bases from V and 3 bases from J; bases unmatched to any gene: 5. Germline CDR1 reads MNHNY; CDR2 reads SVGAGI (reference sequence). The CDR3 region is CASRPGQGFYNEQFF. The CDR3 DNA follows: TGTGCCAGCAGGCCGGGACAGGGGTTCTACAATGAGCAGTTCTTC.

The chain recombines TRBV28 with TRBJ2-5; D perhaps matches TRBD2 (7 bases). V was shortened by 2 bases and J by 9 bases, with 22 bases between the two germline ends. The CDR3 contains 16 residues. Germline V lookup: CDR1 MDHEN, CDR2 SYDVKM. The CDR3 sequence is CASSLLGQGIGGSQYF. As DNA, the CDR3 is TGTGCCAGCAGTTTACTGGGGCAGGGGATCGGGGGGTCCCAGTACTTC.

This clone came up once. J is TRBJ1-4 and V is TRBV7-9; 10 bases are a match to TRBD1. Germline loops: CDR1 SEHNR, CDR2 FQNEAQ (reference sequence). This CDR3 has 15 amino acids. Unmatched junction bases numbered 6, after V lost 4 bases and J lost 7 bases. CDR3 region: CASSSYRDRGEKLFF. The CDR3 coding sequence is TGTGCCAGCAGCTCGTACCGGGACAGGGGTGAAAAACTGTTTTTT.

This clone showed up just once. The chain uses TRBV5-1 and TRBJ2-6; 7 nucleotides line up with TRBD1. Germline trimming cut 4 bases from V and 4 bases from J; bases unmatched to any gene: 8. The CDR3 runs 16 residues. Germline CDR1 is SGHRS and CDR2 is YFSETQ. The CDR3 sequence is CASSGPQGVGANVLTF. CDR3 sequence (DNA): TGCGCCAGCAGCGGACCTCAGGGGGTCGGGGCCAACGTCCTGACTTTC.

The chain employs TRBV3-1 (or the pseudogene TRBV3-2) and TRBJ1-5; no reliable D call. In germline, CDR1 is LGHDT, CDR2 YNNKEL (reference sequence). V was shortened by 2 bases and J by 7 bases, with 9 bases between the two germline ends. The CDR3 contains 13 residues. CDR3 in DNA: TGTGCCAGCAGCCAAACTCGCCGACAGCCCCAGCATTTT. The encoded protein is CASSQTRRQPQHF.

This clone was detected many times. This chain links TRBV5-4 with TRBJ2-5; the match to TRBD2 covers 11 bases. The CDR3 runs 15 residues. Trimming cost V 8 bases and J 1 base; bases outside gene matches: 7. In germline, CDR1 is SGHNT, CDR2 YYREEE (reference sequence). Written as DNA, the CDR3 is TGTGCCAGTACCGTAGCGGGGGGGATCCAAGAGACCCAGTACTTC. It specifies CASTVAGGIQETQYF.

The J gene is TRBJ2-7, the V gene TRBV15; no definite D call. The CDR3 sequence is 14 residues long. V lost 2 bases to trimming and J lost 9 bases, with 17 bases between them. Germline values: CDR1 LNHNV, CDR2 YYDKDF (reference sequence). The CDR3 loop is CATSRSRHLPGQYV. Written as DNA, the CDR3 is TGTGCCACCAGCAGATCGCGACACCTCCCTGGGCAGTACGTC.

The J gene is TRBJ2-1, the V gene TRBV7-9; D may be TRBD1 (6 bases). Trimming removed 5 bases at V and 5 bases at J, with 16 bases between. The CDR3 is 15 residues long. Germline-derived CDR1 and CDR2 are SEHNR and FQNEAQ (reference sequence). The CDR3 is CASSLRLGANNEQFF. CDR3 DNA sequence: TGTGCCAGCAGCCTTAGATTGGGGGCTAACAATGAGCAGTTCTTC.

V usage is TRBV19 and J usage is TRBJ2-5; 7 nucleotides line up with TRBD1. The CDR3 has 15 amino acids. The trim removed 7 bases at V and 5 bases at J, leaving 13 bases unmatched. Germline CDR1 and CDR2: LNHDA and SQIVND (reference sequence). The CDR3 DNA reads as TGTGCCAGTACCACCGTTCACAGGGGCGGGGAGACCCAGTACTTC. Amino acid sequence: CASTTVHRGGETQYF.

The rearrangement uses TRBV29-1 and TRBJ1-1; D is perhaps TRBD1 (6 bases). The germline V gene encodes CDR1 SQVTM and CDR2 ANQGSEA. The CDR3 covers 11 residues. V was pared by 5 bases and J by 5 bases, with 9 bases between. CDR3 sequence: CSVLQGTEAFF. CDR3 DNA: TGCAGCGTTCTACAGGGAACTGAAGCTTTCTTT.

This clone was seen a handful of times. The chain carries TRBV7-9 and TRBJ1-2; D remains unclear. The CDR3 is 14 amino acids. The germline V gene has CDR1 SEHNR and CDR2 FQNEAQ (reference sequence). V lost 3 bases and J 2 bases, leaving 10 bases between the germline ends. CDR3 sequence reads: CASSLSMGNYGYTF. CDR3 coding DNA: TGTGCCAGCAGCTTGTCTATGGGCAACTATGGCTACACCTTC. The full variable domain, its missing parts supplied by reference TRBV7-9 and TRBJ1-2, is DTGVSQNPRHKITKRGQNVTFRCDPISEHNRLYWYRQTLGQGPEFLTYFQNEAQLEKSRLLSDRFSAERPKGSFSTLEIQRTEQGDSAMYLCASSLSMGNYGYTFGSGTRLTVV.

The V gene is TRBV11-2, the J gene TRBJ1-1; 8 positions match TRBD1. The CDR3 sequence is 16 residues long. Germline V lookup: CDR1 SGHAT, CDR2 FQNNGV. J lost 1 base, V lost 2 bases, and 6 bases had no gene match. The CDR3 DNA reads TGTGCCAGCAGCTTACAACCGGGACAGGAGAACACTGAAGCTTTCTTT. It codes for CASSLQPGQENTEAFF. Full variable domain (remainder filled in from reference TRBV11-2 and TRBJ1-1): EAGVAQSPRYKIIEKRQSVAFWCNPISGHATLYWYQQILGQGPKLLIQFQNNGVVDDSQLPKDRFSAERLKGVDSTLKIQPAKLEDSAVYLCASSLQPGQENTEAFFGQGTRLTVV.

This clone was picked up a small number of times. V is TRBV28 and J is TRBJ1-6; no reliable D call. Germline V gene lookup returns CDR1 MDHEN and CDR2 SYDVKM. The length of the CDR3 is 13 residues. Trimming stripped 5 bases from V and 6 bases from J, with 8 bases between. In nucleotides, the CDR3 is TGTGCCAGCAGTACCAGTTTTAATTCACCCCTCCACTTT. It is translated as CASSTSFNSPLHF.

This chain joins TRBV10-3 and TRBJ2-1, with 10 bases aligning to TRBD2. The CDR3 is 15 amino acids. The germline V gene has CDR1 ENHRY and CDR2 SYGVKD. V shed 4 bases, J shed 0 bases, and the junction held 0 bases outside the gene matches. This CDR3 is CAISASGGSYNEQFF. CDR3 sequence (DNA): TGTGCCATCAGTGCTAGCGGGGGCTCCTACAATGAGCAGTTCTTC.

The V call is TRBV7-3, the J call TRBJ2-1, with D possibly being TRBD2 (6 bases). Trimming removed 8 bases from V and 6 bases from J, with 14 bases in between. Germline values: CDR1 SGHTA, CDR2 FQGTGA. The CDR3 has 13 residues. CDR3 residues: CASGKLASNEQFF. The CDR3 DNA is TGTGCCAGCGGGAAACTAGCCTCCAATGAGCAGTTCTTC. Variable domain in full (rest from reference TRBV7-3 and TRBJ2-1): GAGVSQTPSNKVTEKGKYVELRCDPISGHTALYWYRQSLGQGPEFLIYFQGTGAADDSGLPNDRFFAVRPEGSVSTLKIQRTERGDSAVYLCASGKLASNEQFFGPGTRLTVL.

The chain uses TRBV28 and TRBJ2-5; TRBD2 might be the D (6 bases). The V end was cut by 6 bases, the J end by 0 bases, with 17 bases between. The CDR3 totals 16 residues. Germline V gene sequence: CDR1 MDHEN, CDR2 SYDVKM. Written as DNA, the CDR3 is TGTGCCAGCAGCTCACTAGGAGGGGCTTACCAAGAGACCCAGTACTTC. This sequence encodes CASSSLGGAYQETQYF.

In DNA form, the CDR3 reads TGTGCCAGCGAACCGGTGATAAACTATGGCTACACCTTC. Protein sequence: CASEPVINYGYTF. V and J are TRBV6-5 and TRBJ1-2; D is unclear. From germline, CDR1 is MNHEY and CDR2 SVGAGI. The CDR3 runs to 13 residues. V was cut by 8 bases and J by 2 bases, with 12 bases left in between.

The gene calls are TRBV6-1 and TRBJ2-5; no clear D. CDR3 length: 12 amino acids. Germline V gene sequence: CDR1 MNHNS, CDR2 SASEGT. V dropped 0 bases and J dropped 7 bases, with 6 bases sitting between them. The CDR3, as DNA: TGTGCCAGCAGTGAAGCCCTCTCGACCCAGTACTTC. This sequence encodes CASSEALSTQYF.

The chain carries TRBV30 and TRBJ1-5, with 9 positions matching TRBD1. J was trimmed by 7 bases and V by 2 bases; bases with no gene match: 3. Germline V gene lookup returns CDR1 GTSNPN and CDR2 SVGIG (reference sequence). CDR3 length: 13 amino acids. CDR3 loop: CAWSTTGGQPQHF. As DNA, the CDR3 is TGTGCCTGGAGTACTACAGGGGGCCAGCCCCAGCATTTT.

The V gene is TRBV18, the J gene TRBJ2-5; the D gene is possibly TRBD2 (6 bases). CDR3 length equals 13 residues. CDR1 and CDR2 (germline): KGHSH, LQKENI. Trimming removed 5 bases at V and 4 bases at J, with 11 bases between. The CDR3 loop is CASSAGTAETQYF. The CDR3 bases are TGTGCCAGCTCAGCCGGGACTGCAGAGACCCAGTACTTC. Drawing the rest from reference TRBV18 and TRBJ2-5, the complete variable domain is NAGVMQNPRHLVRRRGQEARLRCSPMKGHSHVYWYRQLPEEGLKFMVYLQKENIIDESGMPKERFSAEFPKEGPSILRIQQVVRGDSAAYFCASSAGTAETQYFGPGTRLLVL.

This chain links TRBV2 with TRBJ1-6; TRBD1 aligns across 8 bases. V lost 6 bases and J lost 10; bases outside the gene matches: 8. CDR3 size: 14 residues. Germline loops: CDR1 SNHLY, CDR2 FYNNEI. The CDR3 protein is CASRGQGIASPLHF. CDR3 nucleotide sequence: TGTGCCAGCAGAGGACAGGGCATAGCGTCACCCCTCCACTTT.

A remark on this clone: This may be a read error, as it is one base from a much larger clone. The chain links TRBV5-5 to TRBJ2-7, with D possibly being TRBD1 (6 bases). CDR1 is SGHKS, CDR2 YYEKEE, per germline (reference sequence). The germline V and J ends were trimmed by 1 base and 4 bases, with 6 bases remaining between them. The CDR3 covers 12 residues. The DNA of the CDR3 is TGTGCCAGCAGCTTGACAGGGTACGAGCAGTACGTC. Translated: CASSLTGYEQYV.